Below, 23 T cell receptor beta chains from the same sample are listed, as sequenced in a study of T cells in tumors after PD-1 blockade. Clones were read by immunoSEQ multiplex PCR, and TCRdb kept only the in-frame ones, dropping some. The profile shows approximately 48,000 clones, 81% of them singletons. Source: PBMCs, taken before anti-PD-1 treatment. The origin of the receptors is a human donor with basal cell carcinoma.

This chain uses TRBV19 with TRBJ1-4; D ambiguous. The CDR3 sequence is 15 residues long. The germline gives CDR1 LNHDA, CDR2 SQIVND (reference sequence). Trimming stripped 5 bases from V and 0 bases from J, with 10 bases between. CDR3 DNA sequence: TGTGCCAGTAGTCCCGACCGTGCAACTAATGAAAAACTGTTTTTT. Translated: CASSPDRATNEKLFF.

The chain joins TRBV10-3 to TRBJ2-7, with D possibly matching TRBD2 (5 bases). The germline V gene encodes CDR1 ENHRY and CDR2 SYGVKD. The CDR3 has 16 amino acids. V was shortened by 2 bases and J by 3 bases, with 17 bases between the two germline ends. The CDR3 DNA is TGTGCCATCAGTGAGGGATCGTCGGGGTTGGGCTACGAGCAGTACTTC. Translated: CAISEGSSGLGYEQYF.

V gene TRBV7-2 combines with J gene TRBJ2-3; D is unclear. The V gene lost 6 bases and the J gene lost 3 bases, with 16 bases spanning the gap. Germline-derived CDR1 and CDR2 are SGHTA and FQGNSA. The CDR3 is 15 residues long. CDR3 in DNA: TGTGCCAGCAGTAATGGCGGAAAAGTTACAGATACGCAGTATTTT. It encodes CASSNGGKVTDTQYF.

This chain uses TRBV30 with TRBJ1-4; 7 bases agree with TRBD1. The CDR3 covers 17 residues. Trimming cost V 0 bases and J 0 bases; bases outside gene matches: 7. Germline CDR1 and CDR2: GTSNPN and SVGIG (reference sequence). The CDR3 sequence: CAWSVQWQGATNEKLFF. For the CDR3, the DNA is TGTGCCTGGAGTGTACAGTGGCAGGGGGCAACTAATGAAAAACTGTTTTTT.

This clone was picked up a small number of times. This chain links TRBV3-1 (or the pseudogene TRBV3-2) with TRBJ2-7, with D perhaps matching TRBD1 or TRBD2 (6 bases each). Germline assignment: CDR1 LGHDT and CDR2 YNNKEL (reference sequence). Trimming left V 6 bases short and J 6 bases short, with 18 bases between. CDR3 length equals 14 residues. This CDR3 reads CASSPRGPLFEQYF. The CDR3 DNA reads as TGTGCCAGCAGTCCTCGGGGGCCGCTCTTCGAGCAGTACTTC.

This rearrangement joins TRBV25-1 to TRBJ1-4, with 7 positions matching TRBD1. Trimming cost V 3 bases and J 7 bases; bases outside gene matches: 5. The germline CDR1 and CDR2 sequences are MGHDK and SYGVNS. The CDR3 spans 14 residues. The CDR3 protein is CASSDATGSEKLFF. CDR3 DNA: TGTGCCAGCAGTGACGCGACAGGGAGTGAAAAACTGTTTTTT.

V and J are TRBV6-5 and TRBJ2-7; TRBD1 agrees at 7 bases. Germline loops: CDR1 MNHEY, CDR2 SVGAGI. The J segment lost 1 base and the V segment lost 7 bases, leaving 7 bases of the junction unmatched. The length of the CDR3 is 14 residues. Here the CDR3 DNA reads TGTGCCAGCACTCCCGGGACAGCTTCCTACGAGCAGTACTTC. This sequence encodes CASTPGTASYEQYF.

The chain uses TRBV21-1 and TRBJ1-2. TRBV21-1 is a documented pseudogene. The CDR3 consists of 14 residues. The CDR3 protein is CASSKVGDFYGYTF. The DNA of the CDR3 is TGTGCCAGCAGCAAAGTCGGGGACTTCTATGGCTACACCTTC.

This chain links TRBV19 with TRBJ2-1; 9 positions match TRBD1. The junction had 8 bases not matched to a gene; V was cut back by 9 bases and J by 8 bases. The length of the CDR3 is 13 residues. Germline assignment: CDR1 LNHDA and CDR2 SQIVND (reference sequence). The CDR3 reads CASRDRATDEQFF. The CDR3 DNA follows: TGTGCCAGCCGGGACAGGGCCACGGATGAGCAGTTCTTC.

The chain carries TRBV18 and TRBJ2-1; no clear D gene. The CDR3 consists of 14 residues. Germline V gene sequence: CDR1 KGHSH, CDR2 LQKENI. The ends were cut back, 2 bases at V and 5 bases at J, with 10 bases in the middle. The CDR3 is CASSPSDGNNEQFF. For the CDR3, the DNA is TGTGCCAGCTCACCATCTGACGGTAACAATGAGCAGTTCTTC.

The genes are TRBV5-1 and TRBJ2-3; D might be TRBD2 (7 bases). CDR3 length: 17 amino acids. Germline V gene sequence: CDR1 SGHRS, CDR2 YFSETQ. V was clipped by 1 base and J by 2 bases, with 17 bases between them. The DNA of the CDR3 is TGCGCCAGCAGCTTGATAGGGGGACTAACACCCACAGATACGCAGTATTTT. Its protein is CASSLIGGLTPTDTQYF.

The J gene is TRBJ1-6, the V gene TRBV5-1; 7 bases map to TRBD1. The V gene's germline CDR1 is SGHRS and CDR2 YFSETQ. With V trimmed by 2 bases and J by 5 bases, 10 bases remained unmatched. This CDR3 has 17 residues. The CDR3 region is CASSFGARDSNNSPLHF. CDR3 DNA sequence: TGCGCCAGCAGCTTCGGAGCTCGGGACAGCAATAATTCACCCCTCCACTTT. The complete variable domain, with remaining parts taken from reference TRBV5-1 and TRBJ1-6, reads KAGVTQTPRYLIKTRGQQVTLSCSPISGHRSVSWYQQTPGQGLQFLFEYFSETQRNKGNFPGRFSGRQFSNSRSEMNVSTLELGDSALYLCASSFGARDSNNSPLHFGNGTRLTVT.

The rearrangement links TRBV5-5 to TRBJ1-2; 8 bases are a match to TRBD1. V dropped 4 bases and J dropped 7; count of bases not matched to a gene: 12. CDR1 SGHKS and CDR2 YYEKEE come from the germline V gene (reference sequence). The CDR3 runs to 15 residues. The DNA for the CDR3 is TGTGCCAGCAGCGAAAACCAGGGGGCGTTTTTTGGCTACACCTTC. This sequence encodes CASSENQGAFFGYTF.

The CDR3 protein is CASSESSSNQPQHF. CDR3 DNA sequence: TGTGCCAGCAGTGAATCCTCTTCAAATCAGCCCCAGCATTTT. This rearrangement joins TRBV25-1 to TRBJ1-5; D remains unclear. CDR1 and CDR2 from the germline V gene are MGHDK and SYGVNS. V dropped 1 base and J dropped 4 bases, with 8 bases sitting between them. This CDR3 comprises 14 residues.

This chain uses TRBV18 with TRBJ2-1; tentative D call: TRBD2 (6 bases). The V and J ends lost 5 bases and 9 bases respectively, with 23 bases between them. The CDR3 sequence is 16 residues long. Germline V gene sequence: CDR1 KGHSH, CDR2 LQKENI. CDR3 sequence: CASSEPTSMIQREQFF. CDR3 nucleotides: TGTGCCAGCTCAGAACCAACTAGCATGATACAGCGTGAGCAGTTCTTC.

CDR3 amino acids: CASSQDRGMQQPQHF. Written as DNA, the CDR3 is TGTGCCAGCAGCCAAGACAGGGGGATGCAACAGCCCCAGCATTTT. The rearrangement joins TRBV3-1 (or the pseudogene TRBV3-2) to TRBJ1-5; TRBD1 aligns across 7 bases. Losses at the gene ends were 0 bases for V and 7 bases for J; bases not matched to a gene: 6. This CDR3 comprises 15 residues. Germline lookup yields CDR1 LGHDT and CDR2 YNNKEL (reference sequence).

V is TRBV6-2 or TRBV6-3 and J is TRBJ1-1; D call uncertain. Germline CDR1 MNHEY, CDR2 SVGEGT. Trimming cost V 3 bases and J 0 bases, with 5 bases left between them. CDR3 length equals 13 residues. CDR3 sequence reads: CASSYRVNTEAFF. The CDR3 nucleotides are TGTGCCAGCAGTTATCGAGTGAACACTGAAGCTTTCTTT.

The DNA for the CDR3 is TGTGCCAGTAGTATAAGGTTCAGGGAGGAAGGGGCTAGCTCCTACAATGAGCAGTTCTTC. As protein: CASSIRFREEGASSYNEQFF. The rearrangement uses TRBV19 and TRBJ2-1, with D possibly TRBD2 on 6 matching bases. The CDR3 covers 20 residues. V lost 2 bases and J 0 bases, leaving 23 bases between the germline ends. The germline CDR1 and CDR2 sequences are LNHDA and SQIVND (reference sequence). The entire variable domain, with the rest obtained from reference TRBV19 and TRBJ2-1, is as follows: DGGITQSPKYLFRKEGQNVTLSCEQNLNHDAMYWYRQDPGQGLRLIYYSQIVNDFQKGDIAEGYSVSREKKESFPLTVTSAQKNPTAFYLCASSIRFREEGASSYNEQFFGPGTRLTVL.

The V and J genes are TRBV19 and TRBJ1-5; perhaps TRBD1 as D (5 bases). The CDR3 totals 13 residues. Germline CDR1 LNHDA, CDR2 SQIVND (reference sequence). Trimming took off 8 bases at V and 4 bases at J, with 12 bases between the two ends. In nucleotides, the CDR3 is TGTGCCAGTGGGGGAAGAGGGAATCAGCCCCAGCATTTT. Its protein product is CASGGRGNQPQHF.

Here the CDR3 reads CASSLNGYGISGANVLTF. CDR3 in DNA: TGTGCCAGCAGTTTAAACGGGTATGGTATCTCTGGGGCCAACGTCCTGACTTTC. The chain uses TRBV28 and TRBJ2-6; no firm D call. Trimming left V 2 bases short and J 0 bases short, with 14 bases between. Germline lookup yields CDR1 MDHEN and CDR2 SYDVKM. The CDR3 consists of 18 residues.

This clone was seen more than once but under ten times. The chain's CDR3 is CASSMMPTGFPDTQYF. CDR3 bases: TGTGCCAGTAGTATGATGCCTACAGGGTTTCCAGATACGCAGTATTTT. This rearrangement joins TRBV19 to TRBJ2-3; perhaps TRBD1 as D (6 bases). The CDR3 sequence is 16 residues long. The germline gives CDR1 LNHDA, CDR2 SQIVND (reference sequence). Deletions cut 3 bases from V and 4 bases from J, with 17 bases between.

In its sample, this clone was seen once. This chain connects TRBV6-1 to TRBJ1-2, with D uncertain. The ends were cut back, 1 base at V and 4 bases at J, with 7 bases in the middle. Looked up from germline, CDR1 is MNHNS and CDR2 is SASEGT. The CDR3 totals 13 residues. CDR3 sequence: CASSEGSRYGYTF. The DNA for the CDR3 is TGTGCCAGCAGTGAAGGCAGCCGCTATGGCTACACCTTC.

V usage is TRBV27 and J usage is TRBJ2-7; 7 nucleotides line up with TRBD1. The CDR3 consists of 13 residues. The germline V gene encodes CDR1 MNHEY and CDR2 SMNVEV (reference sequence). Trimming took 3 bases from V and 3 from J; bases not matched to a gene: 2. The DNA of the CDR3 is TGTGCCAGCAGTTTCGGGACAGACTACGAGCAGTACTTC. It encodes CASSFGTDYEQYF.